The 21 T cell receptor beta chains listed next were all sequenced from one sample in a study of CD8 T cells in cerebrospinal fluid in Alzheimer's disease. From the 10x single-cell sequencing reads, TCRdb lists one entry per CDR3 protein and no DNA. Its table lists about 480 distinct CDR3 sequences. Sequenced sample: cerebrospinal fluid. These receptors were collected from a human donor with Parkinson's disease.

The V gene is TRBV19, the J gene TRBJ2-3; TCRdb gives TRBD1 as the D gene, but with no DNA this cannot be confirmed. Germline CDR1 reads LNHDA; CDR2 reads SQIVND (reference sequence). The CDR3 totals 14 residues. The CDR3 protein is CASSSGISTDTQYF.

Its frequency marks this clonotype as medium-sized. The rearrangement links TRBV10-3 to TRBJ1-1; TCRdb selects TRBD1, and the lack of DNA leaves this call unchecked. Germline V gene lookup returns CDR1 ENHRY and CDR2 SYGVKD. CDR3 length: 13 residues. The CDR3 region is CAISPTDNTEAFF.

This clonotype is classed as medium-sized (0.01 to 0.1%) by frequency. J is TRBJ1-4 and V is TRBV28. From germline, CDR1 is MDHEN and CDR2 SYDVKM. The CDR3 spans 17 residues. This CDR3 reads CASSPMYGFNPNEKLFF.

This clonotype counts as medium-sized by frequency. The gene calls are TRBV12-5 and TRBJ2-3; lacking DNA, the TRBD2 call made by TCRdb goes unchecked. Germline assignment: CDR1 LGHNT and CDR2 FRNRAP. This CDR3 is built from 13 residues. The CDR3 loop reads CASSPSGTDTQYF.

By frequency, this clonotype is medium-sized (0.01 to 0.1%). The J gene is TRBJ2-5, the V gene TRBV4-3. The germline gives CDR1 LGHNA, CDR2 YSLEER. The CDR3 is 13 residues long. The CDR3 protein is CASSGGFQETQYF.

This clonotype shows up as medium-sized by frequency. J is TRBJ1-2 and V is TRBV11-2; the TRBD1 assignment by TCRdb is unverifiable without DNA. The CDR3 loop spans 15 amino acids. Germline V CDR1 and CDR2: SGHAT, FQNNGV. The CDR3 is CASSLERGQDYGYTF. The variable domain in full, completed from reference TRBV11-2 and TRBJ1-2, reads EAGVAQSPRYKIIEKRQSVAFWCNPISGHATLYWYQQILGQGPKLLIQFQNNGVVDDSQLPKDRFSAERLKGVDSTLKIQPAKLEDSAVYLCASSLERGQDYGYTFGSGTRLTVV.

CDR3 sequence reads: CASSYWASGGSYEQYF. The rearrangement links TRBV6-2 or TRBV6-3 to TRBJ2-7; no DNA is available, so the TRBD2 call from TCRdb remains unchecked. In germline, CDR1 is MNHEY, CDR2 SVGEGT. The CDR3 is made up of 16 amino acids.

This clonotype is called hyperexpanded based on its frequency. The genes are TRBV7-2 and TRBJ1-3; TCRdb selects TRBD1, and the lack of DNA leaves this call unchecked. Germline CDR1 and CDR2: SGHTA and FQGNSA. The CDR3 spans 18 residues. CDR3: CASTSQRGRRLSGNTIYF.

The gene calls are TRBV27 and TRBJ2-1; TCRdb returns TRBD2, unconfirmable since there is no DNA. This CDR3 spans 16 amino acids. Germline-derived CDR1 and CDR2 are MNHEY and SMNVEV (reference sequence). The CDR3 spells CASSFFRGLAVNEQFF.

This clonotype is identified as medium-sized from frequency. The chain uses TRBV9 and TRBJ2-7; absent DNA, TCRdb's TRBD1 call cannot be checked. The germline V gene has CDR1 SGDLS and CDR2 YYNGEE. The CDR3 sequence is 14 residues long. The CDR3 loop reads CASSARQGSGEQYF.

This clonotype is called large based on its frequency. The rearrangement uses TRBV11-2 and TRBJ2-3; TCRdb designates TRBD1, a call that cannot be tested without DNA. This CDR3 is built from 12 residues. CDR1 is SGHAT and CDR2 is FQNNGV in the germline V gene. The chain's CDR3 is CASTVWGDTQYF.

Frequency places this clonotype as medium-sized. The rearrangement joins TRBV12-2 to TRBJ1-6. TRBV12-2 is reported as a pseudogene. CDR3 length: 13 residues. The CDR3 region is CASRLAGVWPLHF.

This clonotype is large (0.1 to 1%) by frequency. The chain's CDR3 is CASRHRGDTEAFF. The rearrangement links TRBV6-6 to TRBJ1-1; the D gene TCRdb calls, TRBD1, cannot be checked with no DNA. From germline, CDR1 is MNHNY and CDR2 SVGAGI (reference sequence). The CDR3 spans 13 residues.

This clonotype is identified as hyperexpanded from frequency. V usage is TRBV2 and J usage is TRBJ2-1; TCRdb names TRBD2, which stays unverified in the absence of DNA. This CDR3 contains 15 residues. Germline V lookup: CDR1 SNHLY, CDR2 FYNNEI. The CDR3 spells CASSVGRGGPNEQFF.

Considering frequency, this clonotype is medium-sized. CDR3 loop: CASSSGPGTEAFF. J is TRBJ1-1 and V is TRBV27. This CDR3 comprises 13 residues. From germline, CDR1 is MNHEY and CDR2 SMNVEV (reference sequence).

This clonotype shows up as large by frequency. This CDR3 is CSATVPGGREQYF. The V and J genes are TRBV20-1 and TRBJ2-7; TCRdb's assignment of TRBD1 cannot be checked, as there is no DNA. The germline CDR1 and CDR2 sequences are DFQATT and SNEGSKA (reference sequence). The CDR3 sequence is 13 residues long.

This clonotype is identified as medium-sized from frequency. The rearrangement links TRBV12-3 or TRBV12-4 to TRBJ2-3; TCRdb returns TRBD2, unconfirmable since there is no DNA. The CDR3 loop spans 18 amino acids. The CDR3 protein is CASSQPSPGLAGGDTQYF.

The CDR3 region is CASSLELGTYEQYF. The genes are TRBV28 and TRBJ2-7. The CDR3 has 14 residues. Germline CDR1 and CDR2: MDHEN and SYDVKM.

By frequency, this clonotype registers large. The rearrangement links TRBV7-9 to TRBJ2-1; the D call of TRBD2 rests on TCRdb alone, since no DNA is present to check it. Germline V lookup: CDR1 SEHNR, CDR2 FQNEAQ (reference sequence). This CDR3 has 16 amino acids. CDR3: CASSNPGLAGRNEQFF.

According to its frequency, this clonotype is medium-sized. This chain connects TRBV6-2 or TRBV6-3 to TRBJ2-1. The germline V gene encodes CDR1 MNHEY and CDR2 SVGEGT. The CDR3 sequence is 13 residues long. The CDR3 is CASSYYLYNEQFF.

This clonotype shows up as medium-sized by frequency. The V gene is TRBV20-1, the J gene TRBJ2-5; absent DNA, TCRdb's TRBD1 call cannot be checked. The CDR3 has 16 residues. The V gene's germline CDR1 is DFQATT and CDR2 SNEGSKA (reference sequence). The CDR3 spells CSARRKIGGFGETQYF.